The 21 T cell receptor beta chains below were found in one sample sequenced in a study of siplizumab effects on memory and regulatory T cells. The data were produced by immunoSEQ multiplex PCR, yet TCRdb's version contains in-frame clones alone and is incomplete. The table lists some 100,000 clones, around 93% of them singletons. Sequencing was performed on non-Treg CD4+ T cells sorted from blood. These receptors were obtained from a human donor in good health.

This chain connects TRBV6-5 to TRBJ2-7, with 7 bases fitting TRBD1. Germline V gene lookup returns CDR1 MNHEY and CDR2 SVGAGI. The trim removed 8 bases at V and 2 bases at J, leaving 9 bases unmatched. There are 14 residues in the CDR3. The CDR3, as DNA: TGTGCCAGCCAACAACGGGACAGCACCTACGAGCAGTACTTC. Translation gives CASQQRDSTYEQYF.

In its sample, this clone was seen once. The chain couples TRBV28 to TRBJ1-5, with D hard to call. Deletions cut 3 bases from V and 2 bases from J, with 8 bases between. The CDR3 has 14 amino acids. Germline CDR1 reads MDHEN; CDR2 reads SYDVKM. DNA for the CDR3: TGTGCCAGCAGTTTTGGTCGGGGCAATCAGCCCCAGCATTTT. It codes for CASSFGRGNQPQHF.

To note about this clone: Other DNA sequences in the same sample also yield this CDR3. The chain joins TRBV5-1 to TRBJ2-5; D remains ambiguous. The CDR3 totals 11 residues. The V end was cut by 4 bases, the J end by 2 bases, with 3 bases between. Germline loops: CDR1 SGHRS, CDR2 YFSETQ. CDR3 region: CASSLQETQYF. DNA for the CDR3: TGCGCCAGCAGCCTGCAAGAGACCCAGTACTTC.

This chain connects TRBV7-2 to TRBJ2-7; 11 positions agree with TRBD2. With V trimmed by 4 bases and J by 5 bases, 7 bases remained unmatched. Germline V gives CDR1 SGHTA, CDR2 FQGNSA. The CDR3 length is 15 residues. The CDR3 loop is CASSSRLAGNNEQYF. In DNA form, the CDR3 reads TGTGCCAGCAGCTCACGACTAGCGGGAAATAACGAGCAGTACTTC.

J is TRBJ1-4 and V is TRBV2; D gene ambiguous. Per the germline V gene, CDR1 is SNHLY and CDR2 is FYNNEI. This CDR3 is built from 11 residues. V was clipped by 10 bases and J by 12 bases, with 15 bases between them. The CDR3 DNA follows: TGTGCCACAGGTGGAATTGAGGAACTGTTTTTT. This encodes CATGGIEELFF.

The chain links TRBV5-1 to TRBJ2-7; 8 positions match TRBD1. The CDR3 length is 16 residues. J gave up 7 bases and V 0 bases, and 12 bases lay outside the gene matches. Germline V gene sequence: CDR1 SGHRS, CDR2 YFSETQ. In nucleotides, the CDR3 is TGCGCCAGCAGCTTGGGTTCCAGGGGGCCCGGTGGTGAGCAGTACTTC. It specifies CASSLGSRGPGGEQYF.

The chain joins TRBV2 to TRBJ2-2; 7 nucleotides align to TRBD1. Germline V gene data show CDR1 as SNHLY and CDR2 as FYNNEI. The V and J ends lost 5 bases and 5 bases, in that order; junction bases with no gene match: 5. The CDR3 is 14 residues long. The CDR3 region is CASSQQGPTGELFF. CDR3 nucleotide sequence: TGTGCCAGCAGTCAACAGGGGCCTACCGGGGAGCTGTTTTTT.

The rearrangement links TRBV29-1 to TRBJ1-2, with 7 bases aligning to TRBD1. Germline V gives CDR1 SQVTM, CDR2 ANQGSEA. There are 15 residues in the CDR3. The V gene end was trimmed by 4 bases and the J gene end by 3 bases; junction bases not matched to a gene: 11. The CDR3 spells CSVGARGRMDYGYTF. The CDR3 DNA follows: TGCAGCGTTGGGGCTAGGGGGCGCATGGACTATGGCTACACCTTC.

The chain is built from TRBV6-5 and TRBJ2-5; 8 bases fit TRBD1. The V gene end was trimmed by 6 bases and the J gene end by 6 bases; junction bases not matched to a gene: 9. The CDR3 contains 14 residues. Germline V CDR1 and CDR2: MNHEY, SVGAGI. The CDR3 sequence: CASSRGQGRQTQYF. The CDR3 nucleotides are TGTGCCAGCAGCCGCGGACAGGGAAGGCAGACCCAGTACTTC.

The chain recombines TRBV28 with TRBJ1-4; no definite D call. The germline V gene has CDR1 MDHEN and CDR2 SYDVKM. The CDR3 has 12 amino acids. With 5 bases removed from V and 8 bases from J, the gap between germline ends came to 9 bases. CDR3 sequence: CASSPHMEKLFF. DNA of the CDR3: TGTGCCAGCAGTCCTCACATGGAAAAACTGTTTTTT.

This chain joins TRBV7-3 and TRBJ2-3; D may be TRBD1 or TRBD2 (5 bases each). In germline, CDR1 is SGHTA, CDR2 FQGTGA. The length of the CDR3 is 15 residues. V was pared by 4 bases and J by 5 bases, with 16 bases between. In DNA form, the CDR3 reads TGTGCCAGCAGCTCACCGGGACCGGGCATAGATACGCAGTATTTT. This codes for CASSSPGPGIDTQYF.

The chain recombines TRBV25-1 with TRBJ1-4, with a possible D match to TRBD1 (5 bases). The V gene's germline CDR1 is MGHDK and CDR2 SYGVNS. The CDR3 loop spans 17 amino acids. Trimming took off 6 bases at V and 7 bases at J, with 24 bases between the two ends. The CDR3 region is CASRSFLCRGEGEKLFF. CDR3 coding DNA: TGTGCCAGCAGATCCTTTTTATGCCGGGGGGAAGGTGAAAAACTGTTTTTT.

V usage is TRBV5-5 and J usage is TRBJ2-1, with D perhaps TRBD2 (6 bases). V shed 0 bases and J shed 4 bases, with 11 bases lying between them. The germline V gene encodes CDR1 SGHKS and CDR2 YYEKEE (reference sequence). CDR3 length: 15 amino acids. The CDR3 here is CASSLASSVYNEQFF. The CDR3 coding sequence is TGTGCCAGCAGCTTGGCTTCTAGCGTTTACAATGAGCAGTTCTTC.

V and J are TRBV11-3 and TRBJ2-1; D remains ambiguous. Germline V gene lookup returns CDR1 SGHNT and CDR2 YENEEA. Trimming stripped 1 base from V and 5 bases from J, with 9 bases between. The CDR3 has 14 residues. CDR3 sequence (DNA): TGTGCCAGCAGCTTAGTGGGTCTAGACAATGAGCAGTTCTTC. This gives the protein CASSLVGLDNEQFF.

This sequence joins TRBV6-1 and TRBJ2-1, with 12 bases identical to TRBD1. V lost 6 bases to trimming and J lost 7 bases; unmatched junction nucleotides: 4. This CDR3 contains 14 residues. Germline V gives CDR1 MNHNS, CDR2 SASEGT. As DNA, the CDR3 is TGTGCCAGCAGGGGACAGGGGGCGAGAAATGAGCAGTTCTTC. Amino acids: CASRGQGARNEQFF.

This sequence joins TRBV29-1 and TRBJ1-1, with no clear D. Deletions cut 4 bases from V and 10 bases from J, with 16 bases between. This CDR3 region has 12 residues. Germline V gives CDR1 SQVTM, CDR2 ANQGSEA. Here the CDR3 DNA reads TGCAGCGTTGGCGGCGCCGAGGCTTCAGCTTTCTTT. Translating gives CSVGGAEASAFF.

CDR3 DNA: TGTGCCAGCATCCGAGGACAGGGTGAATCGTTCTTGGCTGAAGCTTTCTTT. It codes for CASIRGQGESFLAEAFF. The chain employs TRBV5-6 and TRBJ1-1; 8 bases line up with TRBD1. The CDR3 is 17 amino acids. Trimming cost V 6 bases and J 6 bases; bases outside gene matches: 19. Germline lookup yields CDR1 SGHDT and CDR2 YYEEEE. Full variable domain (rest looked up from reference TRBV5-6 and TRBJ1-1): DAGVTQSPTHLIKTRGQQVTLRCSPKSGHDTVSWYQQALGQGPQFIFQYYEEEERQRGNFPDRFSGHQFPNYSSELNVNALLLGDSALYLCASIRGQGESFLAEAFFGQGTRLTVV.

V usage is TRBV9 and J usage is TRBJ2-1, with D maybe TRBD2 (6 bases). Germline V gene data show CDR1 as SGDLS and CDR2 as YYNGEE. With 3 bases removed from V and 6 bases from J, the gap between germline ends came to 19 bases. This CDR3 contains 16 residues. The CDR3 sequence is CASSAGAGALSNEQFF. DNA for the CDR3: TGTGCCAGCAGCGCTGGAGCGGGTGCCTTAAGCAATGAGCAGTTCTTC.

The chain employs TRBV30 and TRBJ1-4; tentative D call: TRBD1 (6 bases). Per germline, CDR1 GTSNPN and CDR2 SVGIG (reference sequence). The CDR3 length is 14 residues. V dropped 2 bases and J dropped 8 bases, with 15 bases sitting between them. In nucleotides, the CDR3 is TGTGCCTGGAGTAGGGGACAAGGAGACGAAAAACTGTTTTTT. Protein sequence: CAWSRGQGDEKLFF.

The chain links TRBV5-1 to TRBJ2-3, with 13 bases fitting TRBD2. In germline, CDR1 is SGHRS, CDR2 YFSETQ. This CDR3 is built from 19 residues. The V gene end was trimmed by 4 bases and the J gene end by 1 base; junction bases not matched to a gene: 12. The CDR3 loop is CASSPRLAGGPRGTDTQYF. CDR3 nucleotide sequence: TGCGCCAGCAGCCCCCGACTAGCGGGAGGACCCCGAGGCACAGATACGCAGTATTTT.

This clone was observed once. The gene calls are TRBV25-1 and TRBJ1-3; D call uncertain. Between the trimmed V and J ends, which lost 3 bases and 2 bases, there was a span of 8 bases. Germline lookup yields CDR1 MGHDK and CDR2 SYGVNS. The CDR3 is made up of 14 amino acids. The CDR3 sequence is CASSDPVTGNTIYF. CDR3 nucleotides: TGTGCCAGCAGTGATCCCGTCACTGGAAACACCATATATTTT.